This passage covers 29 T cell receptor beta chains from one sample sequenced in a study of T-cell reconstitution after alpha-beta-depleted transplantation in children. This sample's TCRbeta library carried unique molecular identifier barcodes. From the PCR reads, TCRdb called clonotypes with MiXCR, one entry per CDR3 protein. The table includes 100,000 to 120,000 distinct CDR3 sequences, 10% detected once. Sequences were derived from PBMCs from the stem cell graft donor, sampled from the stem cell graft. All receptors derive from a human donor who donated a stem cell graft to a child with acute lymphoblastic leukemia.

There are many counts of this clonotype. The V call is TRBV29-1, the J call TRBJ2-1, with 7 positions matching TRBD1. Germline trimming cut 5 bases from V and 1 base from J; bases unmatched to any gene: 2. The CDR3 has 13 residues. CDR1 and CDR2 from the germline V gene are SQVTM and ANQGSEA. Written as DNA, the CDR3 is TGCAGCGTTTCACAGGGGTCCTACAATGAGCAGTTCTTC. It specifies CSVSQGSYNEQFF.

This clonotype was observed at least ten times. One junction end does not reproduce the germline sequence, and a read error may be involved. V is TRBV20-1 and J is TRBJ2-1, with a tentative D call TRBD2 (6 bases). This CDR3 region has 14 residues. Germline V lookup: CDR1 DFQATT, CDR2 SNEGSKA (reference sequence). The CDR3 is CSARIAGTAREQFF. CDR3 nucleotide sequence: TGCAGCGCTAGAATCGCGGGGACCGCCCGTGAGCAGTTCTTC.

This clonotype was observed at least ten times. The gene calls are TRBV20-1 and TRBJ2-1; TRBD2 agrees at 12 bases. The CDR3 runs to 16 residues. The V gene end was trimmed by 8 bases and the J gene end by 8 bases; junction bases not matched to a gene: 16. Germline V CDR1 and CDR2: DFQATT, SNEGSKA (reference sequence). DNA of the CDR3: TGCAGTAGTTATTCTAGCGGGAGGGGGTTCCGGCATGAGCAGTTCTTC. This translates into CSSYSSGRGFRHEQFF.

There are many counts of this clonotype. This chain joins TRBV29-1 and TRBJ2-3; TRBD2 matches 8 bases. CDR1 and CDR2 from the germline V gene are SQVTM and ANQGSEA. The CDR3 contains 14 residues. Losses at the gene ends were 4 bases for V and 0 bases for J; bases not matched to a gene: 3. This CDR3 is CSVVLAGSTDTQYF. CDR3 sequence (DNA): TGCAGCGTTGTCCTAGCGGGTAGCACAGATACGCAGTATTTT.

This clonotype was recorded many times. The genes are TRBV5-1 and TRBJ2-7; D is perhaps TRBD1 or TRBD2 (5 bases each). This CDR3 contains 15 residues. From germline, CDR1 is SGHRS and CDR2 YFSETQ. The germline V and J ends were trimmed by 4 bases and 2 bases, with 16 bases remaining between them. The CDR3 region is CASSDPGRMTYEQYF. The CDR3 coding sequence is TGCGCCAGCAGCGATCCGGGACGTATGACCTACGAGCAGTACTTC. Complete variable domain (other parts from reference TRBV5-1 and TRBJ2-7): KAGVTQTPRYLIKTRGQQVTLSCSPISGHRSVSWYQQTPGQGLQFLFEYFSETQRNKGNFPGRFSGRQFSNSRSEMNVSTLELGDSALYLCASSDPGRMTYEQYFGPGTRLTVT.

V gene TRBV12-3 or TRBV12-4 combines with J gene TRBJ1-6, with 7 bases matching TRBD1. Unmatched junction bases numbered 6, after V lost 6 bases and J lost 10 bases. This CDR3 is built from 13 residues. CDR3 residues: CASSSTGASPLHF. CDR3 bases: TGTGCCAGCAGCAGCACAGGGGCGTCACCCCTCCACTTT.

This clonotype showed up many times. This rearrangement joins TRBV29-1 to TRBJ2-1, with D maybe TRBD2 (5 bases). Germline V gene lookup returns CDR1 SQVTM and CDR2 ANQGSEA. The CDR3 is made up of 13 amino acids. Trimming removed 8 bases at V and 4 bases at J, with 15 bases between. CDR3 loop: CSLSSSVYNEQFF. The CDR3 DNA follows: TGCAGCTTGTCCAGTAGCGTATACAATGAGCAGTTCTTC.

This clonotype was seen repeatedly, ten times or more. V is TRBV29-1 and J is TRBJ2-5; D perhaps matches TRBD1 (7 bases). Germline CDR1 is SQVTM and CDR2 is ANQGSEA. The CDR3 has 14 residues. Trimming took off 0 bases at V and 4 bases at J, with 12 bases between the two ends. This chain's CDR3 is CSVEETGRGETQYF. DNA for the CDR3: TGCAGCGTTGAAGAGACAGGGCGGGGAGAGACCCAGTACTTC.

This clonotype showed up many times. The chain has TRBV25-1 and TRBJ2-2; a possible D gene is TRBD1 (5 bases). The CDR3 is 15 amino acids. The germline V gene has CDR1 MGHDK and CDR2 SYGVNS. Trimming cost V 3 bases and J 5 bases, with 13 bases left between them. The CDR3 here is CASSDRTYGTGELFF. The CDR3 DNA follows: TGTGCCAGCAGTGACAGGACATATGGTACCGGGGAGCTGTTTTTT.

For this clonotype: An end of the junction differs from the germline gene, which may be a read error. CDR3 region: CCARALFRQGRPDTQYF. Here the CDR3 DNA reads TGCTGTGCTAGAGCCCTCTTCCGGCAGGGTAGGCCAGATACGCAGTATTTT. The V and J genes are TRBV20-1 and TRBJ2-3, with TRBD1 as a possible D gene (5 bases). Germline V CDR1 and CDR2: DFQATT, SNEGSKA (reference sequence). This CDR3 is 17 amino acids long.

This clonotype was detected many times. The CDR3 reads CASSQGQGFNPQYF. The CDR3 DNA follows: TGCGCCAGCAGCCAGGGACAGGGGTTTAATCCGCAGTATTTT. The chain couples TRBV5-1 to TRBJ2-3; 10 bases match TRBD1. V lost 4 bases and J lost 10; bases outside the gene matches: 9. CDR1 SGHRS and CDR2 YFSETQ come from the germline V gene. CDR3 size: 14 residues.

This clonotype was recorded at least ten times. The chain couples TRBV5-1 to TRBJ2-1, with 13 bases identical to TRBD2. The J segment lost 6 bases and the V segment lost 4 bases, leaving 4 bases of the junction unmatched. The germline gives CDR1 SGHRS, CDR2 YFSETQ. The CDR3 covers 15 residues. The CDR3 DNA follows: TGCGCCAGCAGCCCCGGACTAGCGGGAGCCAATGAGCAGTTCTTC. This sequence encodes CASSPGLAGANEQFF.

This clonotype was observed at least ten times. The rearrangement links TRBV5-1 to TRBJ2-1, with D maybe TRBD1 (5 bases). V shed 1 base and J shed 5 bases, with 7 bases lying between them. The germline gives CDR1 SGHRS, CDR2 YFSETQ. CDR3 length: 13 residues. CDR3 sequence: CASSLWGNNEQFF. The CDR3 DNA reads as TGCGCCAGCAGCTTGTGGGGCAACAATGAGCAGTTCTTC.

This clonotype has ten or more counts. V and J are TRBV5-1 and TRBJ1-2; D is unresolved. The germline V and J ends were trimmed by 2 bases and 8 bases, with 13 bases remaining between them. The CDR3 runs 13 residues. Germline values: CDR1 SGHRS, CDR2 YFSETQ. CDR3 in DNA: TGCGCCAGCAGCTTTGGAACAGCGGGGGGCTACACCTTC. This codes for CASSFGTAGGYTF.

This clonotype was counted many times. The chain joins TRBV12-3 or TRBV12-4 to TRBJ2-3; D unresolved. V was trimmed by 5 bases and J by 2 bases, leaving 14 bases between them. This CDR3 contains 15 residues. The DNA of the CDR3 is TGTGCCAGCAGTCCCCGACACGGATACACAGATACGCAGTATTTT. Translating gives CASSPRHGYTDTQYF.

The sample holds many counts of this clonotype. The rearrangement uses TRBV12-3 or TRBV12-4 and TRBJ2-5; D is possibly TRBD1 or TRBD2 (5 bases each). V lost 3 bases to trimming and J lost 6 bases, with 11 bases between them. CDR3 length: 13 amino acids. The CDR3 reads CASSFGDAKTQYF. The CDR3 DNA sequence: TGTGCCAGCAGTTTTGGGGACGCCAAGACCCAGTACTTC.

This clonotype was picked up many times. The CDR3 sequence: CSARQDSSGAFEQFF. DNA of the CDR3: TGCAGTGCTAGACAGGACTCTAGCGGGGCCTTCGAGCAGTTCTTC. V usage is TRBV20-1 and J usage is TRBJ2-1; 9 nucleotides match TRBD2. V lost 2 bases, J lost 10 bases, and 12 bases stayed unmatched. CDR3 length: 15 residues. Per germline, CDR1 DFQATT and CDR2 SNEGSKA (reference sequence).

CDR3 region: CASSQAGVSAEQFF. The DNA of the CDR3 is TGTGCCAGCAGCCAAGCGGGAGTCTCGGCCGAGCAGTTCTTC. This rearrangement joins TRBV3-1 to TRBJ2-1; D might be TRBD2 (6 bases). The length of the CDR3 is 14 residues. Germline values: CDR1 LGHDT, CDR2 YNNKEL (reference sequence). The V gene lost 1 base and the J gene lost 10 bases, with 14 bases spanning the gap.

This clonotype was seen at least ten times. The chain combines TRBV28 with TRBJ2-2, with D tentatively TRBD1 or TRBD2 (5 bases each). Per the germline V gene, CDR1 is MDHEN and CDR2 is SYDVKM. V gave up 6 bases and J gave up 6 bases, with 20 bases separating them. CDR3 length: 16 amino acids. The CDR3, as DNA: TGTGCCAGCAGCATAGACCCAGGGACCCGTTCCGGGGAGCTGTTTTTT. It codes for CASSIDPGTRSGELFF.

The sample holds a few counts of this clonotype. J is TRBJ2-3 and V is TRBV27; D is uncertain. This CDR3 has 14 residues. Trimming removed 4 bases from V and 6 bases from J, with 14 bases in between. Germline V gives CDR1 MNHEY, CDR2 SMNVEV (reference sequence). As DNA, the CDR3 is TGTGCCAGCAGTTACATATTCGAGGACGATACGCAGTATTTT. Its protein is CASSYIFEDDTQYF.

This clonotype was detected many times. The J gene is TRBJ1-1, the V gene TRBV20-1; D is unresolved. Germline CDR1 reads DFQATT; CDR2 reads SNEGSKA (reference sequence). With 0 bases removed from V and 0 bases from J, the gap between germline ends came to 8 bases. The CDR3 runs to 14 residues. CDR3 residues: CSARELDMNTEAFF. The CDR3 region has the DNA TGCAGTGCTAGAGAATTAGACATGAACACTGAAGCTTTCTTT.

This clonotype occurred many times. V is TRBV6-1 and J is TRBJ2-2, with 8 bases aligning to TRBD1. The junction had 7 bases not matched to a gene; V was cut back by 5 bases and J by 5 bases. Germline V gene lookup returns CDR1 MNHNS and CDR2 SASEGT. The CDR3 runs to 15 residues. The CDR3 sequence: CASSQTNRGTGELFF. The CDR3 DNA reads TGTGCCAGCAGTCAAACTAACAGGGGGACCGGGGAGCTGTTTTTT.

J is TRBJ2-6 and V is TRBV3-1; D gene unclear. The germline V gene has CDR1 LGHDT and CDR2 YNNKEL (reference sequence). This CDR3 comprises 17 residues. Trimming took off 10 bases at V and 0 bases at J, with 19 bases between the two ends. CDR3 DNA: TGTGCCACCACCACCCGGGCCTTCAGCTCTGGGGCCAACGTCCTGACTTTC. It encodes CATTTRAFSSGANVLTF.

The table lists this clonotype with many counts. The V and J genes are TRBV5-1 and TRBJ2-1, with 9 bases fitting TRBD2. V was pared by 0 bases and J by 7 bases, with 2 bases of the junction left unmatched. Germline V CDR1 and CDR2: SGHRS, YFSETQ. The CDR3 totals 14 residues. In DNA form, the CDR3 reads TGCGCCAGCAGCTTGGCTAGCGGGAATAATGAGCAGTTCTTC. Protein sequence: CASSLASGNNEQFF.

This clonotype was seen many times. V is TRBV5-1 and J is TRBJ2-3, with TRBD1 identical over 7 bases. Losses at the gene ends were 4 bases for V and 2 bases for J; bases not matched to a gene: 10. Looked up from germline, CDR1 is SGHRS and CDR2 is YFSETQ. The CDR3 consists of 16 residues. The CDR3 reads CASSTGRDSLTDTQYF. The DNA of the CDR3 is TGCGCCAGCAGCACGGGCCGGGACAGTCTCACAGATACGCAGTATTTT.

This clonotype showed up many times. The rearrangement links TRBV5-1 to TRBJ2-1, with 15 bases that match TRBD2. The CDR3 runs 18 residues. Germline lookup yields CDR1 SGHRS and CDR2 YFSETQ. The J segment lost 2 bases and the V segment lost 4 bases, leaving 7 bases of the junction unmatched. In nucleotides, the CDR3 is TGCGCCAGCAGCCCCGGGACTAGCGGGAGGAGGACCTACAATGAGCAGTTCTTC. Translation: CASSPGTSGRRTYNEQFF.

Regarding this clonotype: A much larger clone differs from this one at a single base, so this may be a read error. V is TRBV20-1 and J is TRBJ2-1; D is perhaps TRBD1 (6 bases). Germline V CDR1 and CDR2: DFQATT, SNEGSKA (reference sequence). Trimming took off 4 bases at V and 0 bases at J, with 19 bases between the two ends. This CDR3 spans 17 amino acids. CDR3 bases: TGCAGTGCTACACCCCTCCGACAGGAAAGCTCCTACAATGAGCAGTTCTTC. Amino acids: CSATPLRQESSYNEQFF.

At least ten counts were recorded for this clonotype. The V call is TRBV12-3 or TRBV12-4, the J call TRBJ2-5; 9 nucleotides match TRBD1. The CDR3 runs 16 residues. V trimming: 5 bases; J trimming: 7 bases; junction bases outside the gene matches: 14. CDR3 bases: TGTGCCAGCAGTCCCACTTGGGACAGGGAATGGTGGACCCAGTACTTC. Translating gives CASSPTWDREWWTQYF.

This clonotype came up many times. V gene TRBV24-1 combines with J gene TRBJ2-5, with 9 bases fitting TRBD1. Trimming removed 2 bases from V and 5 bases from J; junction bases left unmatched: 8. This CDR3 is 16 amino acids long. Germline values: CDR1 KGHDR, CDR2 SFDVKD. The CDR3 DNA is TGTGCCACCAGTGATTCCGGGACAGGGTTATTGGAGACCCAGTACTTC. Translating gives CATSDSGTGLLETQYF.